Each of the 3 T cell receptor beta chains below was sequenced from the same sample in a study of blood T cell repertoires in COVID-19. The table came from immunoSEQ multiplex PCR; TCRdb's copy has only in-frame clones and leaves some out. The sample contains just over 650,000 clones, approximately 90% of which appear only once. The sequenced sample consisted of peripheral blood. Receptors originate from a woman aged 18-29 years with acute or convalescent COVID-19.

Here the CDR3 reads CAWDRTGMGYGYTF. The DNA for the CDR3 is TGTGCCTGGGACCGGACAGGGATGGGCTATGGCTACACCTTC. V gene TRBV30 combines with J gene TRBJ1-2, with 8 positions matching TRBD1. CDR1 is GTSNPN, CDR2 SVGIG, per germline (reference sequence). V was clipped by 5 bases and J by 4 bases; unmatched bases: 9. CDR3 length: 14 residues. Filled out from reference TRBV30 and TRBJ1-2, the complete variable domain reads SQTIHQWPATLVQPVGSPLSLECTVEGTSNPNLYWYRQAAGRGLQLLFYSVGIGQISSEVPQNLSASRPQDRQFILSSKKLLLSDSGFYLCAWDRTGMGYGYTFGSGTRLTVV.

J is TRBJ1-6 and V is TRBV2; a possible D gene is TRBD1 (6 bases). The CDR3 consists of 15 residues. The V gene lost 2 bases and the J gene lost 8 bases, with 13 bases spanning the gap. The germline CDR1 and CDR2 sequences are SNHLY and FYNNEI. CDR3: CASSEMGQGHSPLHF. In nucleotides, the CDR3 is TGTGCCAGCAGTGAAATGGGGCAGGGGCATTCACCCCTCCACTTT. Full variable domain (rest looked up from reference TRBV2 and TRBJ1-6): EPEVTQTPSHQVTQMGQEVILRCVPISNHLYFYWYRQILGQKVEFLVSFYNNEISEKSEIFDDQFSVERPDGSNFTLKIRSTKLEDSAMYFCASSEMGQGHSPLHFGNGTRLTVT.

The chain couples TRBV29-1 to TRBJ1-2, with 8 bases that match TRBD1. After removal of 5 bases from V and 2 bases from J, the junction contained 7 bases not matched to a gene. This CDR3 contains 14 residues. CDR1 and CDR2 (germline): SQVTM, ANQGSEA. The CDR3 DNA is TGCAGCGTTCCCCGGGACAGGACCAACTATGGCTACACCTTC. As protein: CSVPRDRTNYGYTF.